This T cell receptor beta chain derives from a study of T cell responses to AZD1222 COVID-19 vaccine. The study's findings and limits: Donors skewed white British and female; clonal diversity was possibly underestimated.

Details on this clone: Its antigen is unidentified.

CDR3 length: 11 residues. Looked up from germline, CDR1 is SNHLY and CDR2 is FYNNEI. Trimming took 11 bases from V and 6 from J, leaving 13 bases between them. TCRdb's table, derived via immunoSEQ multiplex PCR, lists solely in-frame clones and lacks some. The data hold about 31,000 clones, with approximately 90% observed a single time. Combined were second doses at about 4 or about 12 weeks. The genes are TRBV2 and TRBJ1-1; TRBD1 might be the D (5 bases). The TCR sequence derives from an adult who received the AZD1222 COVID-19 vaccine. Specimen: peripheral blood, collected 28 days after the second AZD1222 dose. The CDR3 loop is CARGTGAEAFF. The CDR3 DNA reads as TGTGCCCGCGGGACCGGTGCTGAAGCTTTCTTT.